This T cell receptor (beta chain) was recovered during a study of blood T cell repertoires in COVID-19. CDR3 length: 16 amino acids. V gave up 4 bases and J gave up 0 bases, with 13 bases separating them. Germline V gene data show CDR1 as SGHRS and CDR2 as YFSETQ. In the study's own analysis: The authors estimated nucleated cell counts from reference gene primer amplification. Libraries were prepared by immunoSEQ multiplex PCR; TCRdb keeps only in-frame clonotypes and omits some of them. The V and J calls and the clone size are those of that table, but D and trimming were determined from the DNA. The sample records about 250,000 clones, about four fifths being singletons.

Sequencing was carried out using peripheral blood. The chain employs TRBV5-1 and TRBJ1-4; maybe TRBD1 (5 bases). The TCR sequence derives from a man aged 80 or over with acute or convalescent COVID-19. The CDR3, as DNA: TGCGCCAGCAGCAGCGGGGACGTAGCAACTAATGAAAAACTGTTTTTT. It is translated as CASSSGDVATNEKLFF.